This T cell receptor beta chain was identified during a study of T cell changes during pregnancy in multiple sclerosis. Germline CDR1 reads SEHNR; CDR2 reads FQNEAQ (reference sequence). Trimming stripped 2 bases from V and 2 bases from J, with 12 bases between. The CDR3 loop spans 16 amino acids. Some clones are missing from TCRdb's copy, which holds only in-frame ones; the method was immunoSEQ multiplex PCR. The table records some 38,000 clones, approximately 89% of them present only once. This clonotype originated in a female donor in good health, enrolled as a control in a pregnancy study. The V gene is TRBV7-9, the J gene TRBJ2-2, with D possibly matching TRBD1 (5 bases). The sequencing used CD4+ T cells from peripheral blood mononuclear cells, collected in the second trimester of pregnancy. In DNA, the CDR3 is TGTGCCAGCAGCTTATCCCAGGGAACCAACACCGGGGAGCTGTTTTTT. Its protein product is CASSLSQGTNTGELFF.